The 2 T cell receptor beta chains presented below share a single source sample, sequenced in a study of T cell responses to AZD1222 COVID-19 vaccine. Data came from immunoSEQ multiplex PCR; TCRdb stores just in-frame clones and leaves some out. The top ten hold 9% to 10% of the sample, which has about 75,000 clones, around 88% seen once. The sequenced sample was peripheral blood, obtained 28 days after the second dose of the MenACWY control vaccine. The receptors here all came from an adult who received the MenACWY meningococcal vaccine as a control.

This clone was found once. The chain has TRBV7-9 and TRBJ1-5; D uncertain. The CDR3 loop spans 15 amino acids. V dropped 5 bases and J dropped 6 bases, with 17 bases sitting between them. Germline values: CDR1 SEHNR, CDR2 FQNEAQ (reference sequence). Here the CDR3 DNA reads TGTGCCAGCAGCCCGGACGATGGGTACTTTCAGCCCCAGCATTTT. It specifies CASSPDDGYFQPQHF. Supplemented by reference TRBV7-9 and TRBJ1-5, the full variable domain reads DTGVSQNPRHKITKRGQNVTFRCDPISEHNRLYWYRQTLGQGPEFLTYFQNEAQLEKSRLLSDRFSAERPKGSFSTLEIQRTEQGDSAMYLCASSPDDGYFQPQHFGDGTRLSIL.

The J gene is TRBJ1-2, the V gene TRBV28; 7 nucleotides match TRBD1. CDR3 length equals 16 residues. V was pared by 5 bases and J by 5 bases, with 14 bases of the junction left unmatched. CDR1 is MDHEN and CDR2 is SYDVKM in the germline V gene. The CDR3 protein is CASSEGAKSRSYGYTF. In DNA form, the CDR3 reads TGTGCCAGCAGTGAGGGGGCCAAAAGTAGGTCGTATGGCTACACCTTC.